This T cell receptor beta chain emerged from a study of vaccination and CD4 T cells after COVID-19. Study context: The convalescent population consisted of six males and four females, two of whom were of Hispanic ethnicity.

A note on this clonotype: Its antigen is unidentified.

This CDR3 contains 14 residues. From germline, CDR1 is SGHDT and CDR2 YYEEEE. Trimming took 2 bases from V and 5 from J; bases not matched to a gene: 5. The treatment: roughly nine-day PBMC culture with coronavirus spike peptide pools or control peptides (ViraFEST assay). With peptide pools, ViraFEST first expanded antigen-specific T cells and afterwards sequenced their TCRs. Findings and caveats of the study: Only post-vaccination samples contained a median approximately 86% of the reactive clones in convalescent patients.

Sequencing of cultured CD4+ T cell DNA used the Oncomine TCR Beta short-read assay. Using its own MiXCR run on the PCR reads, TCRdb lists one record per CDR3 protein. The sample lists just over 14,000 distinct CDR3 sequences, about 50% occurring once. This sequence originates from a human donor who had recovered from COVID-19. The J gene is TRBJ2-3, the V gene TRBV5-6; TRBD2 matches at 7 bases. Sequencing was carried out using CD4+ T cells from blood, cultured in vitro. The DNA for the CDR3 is TGTGCCAGCAGCTTTCCTAGCGGTGAAGATACGCAGTATTTT. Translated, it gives CASSFPSGEDTQYF.